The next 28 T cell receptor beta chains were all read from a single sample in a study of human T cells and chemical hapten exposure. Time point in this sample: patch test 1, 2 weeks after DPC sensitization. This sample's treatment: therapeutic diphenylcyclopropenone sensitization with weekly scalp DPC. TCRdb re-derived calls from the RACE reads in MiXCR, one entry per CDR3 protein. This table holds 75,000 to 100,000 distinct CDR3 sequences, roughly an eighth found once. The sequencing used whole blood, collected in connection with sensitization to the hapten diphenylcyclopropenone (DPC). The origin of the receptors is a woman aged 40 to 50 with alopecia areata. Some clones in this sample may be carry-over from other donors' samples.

CDR3 nucleotides: TGTGCCAGCAGCGTATACGGCGGAGACCAAGAGACCCAGTACTTC. This gives the protein CASSVYGGDQETQYF. This chain links TRBV9 with TRBJ2-5, with D hard to call. This CDR3 contains 15 residues. V lost 1 base, J lost 0 bases, and 10 bases lay in between. The V gene's germline CDR1 is SGDLS and CDR2 YYNGEE.

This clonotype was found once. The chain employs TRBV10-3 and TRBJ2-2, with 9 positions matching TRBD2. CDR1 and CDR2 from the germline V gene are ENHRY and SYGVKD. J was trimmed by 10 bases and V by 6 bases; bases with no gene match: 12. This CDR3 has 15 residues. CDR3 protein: CAISKPGTSLQELFF. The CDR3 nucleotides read TGTGCCATCAGCAAACCCGGGACTAGCTTACAGGAGCTGTTTTTT.

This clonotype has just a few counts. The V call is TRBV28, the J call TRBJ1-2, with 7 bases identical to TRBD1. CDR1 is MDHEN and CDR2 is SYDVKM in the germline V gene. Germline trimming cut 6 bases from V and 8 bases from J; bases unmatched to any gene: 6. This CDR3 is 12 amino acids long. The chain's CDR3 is CASSSTGLGYTF. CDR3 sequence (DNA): TGTGCCAGCAGCTCGACAGGGCTCGGCTACACCTTC.

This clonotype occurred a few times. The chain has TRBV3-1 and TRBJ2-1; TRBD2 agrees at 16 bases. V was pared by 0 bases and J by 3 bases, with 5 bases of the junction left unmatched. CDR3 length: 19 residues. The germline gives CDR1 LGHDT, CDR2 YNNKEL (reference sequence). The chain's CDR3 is CASSQDIGTSGRVYNEQFF. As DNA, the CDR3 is TGTGCCAGCAGCCAAGACATCGGGACTAGCGGGAGGGTCTACAATGAGCAGTTCTTC.

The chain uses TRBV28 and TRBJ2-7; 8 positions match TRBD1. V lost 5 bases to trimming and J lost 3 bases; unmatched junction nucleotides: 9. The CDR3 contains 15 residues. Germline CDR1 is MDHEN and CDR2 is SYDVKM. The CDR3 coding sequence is TGTGCCAGCAGTCCCCAGGGGGCCCTATACTACGAGCAGTACTTC. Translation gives CASSPQGALYYEQYF.

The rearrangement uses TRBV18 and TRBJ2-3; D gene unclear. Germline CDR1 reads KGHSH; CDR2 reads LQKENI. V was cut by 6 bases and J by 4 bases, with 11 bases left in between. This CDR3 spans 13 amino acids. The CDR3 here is CASSPPAADTQYF. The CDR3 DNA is TGTGCCAGCTCCCCCCCGGCGGCAGATACGCAGTATTTT. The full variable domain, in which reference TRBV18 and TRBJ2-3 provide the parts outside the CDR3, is NAGVMQNPRHLVRRRGQEARLRCSPMKGHSHVYWYRQLPEEGLKFMVYLQKENIIDESGMPKERFSAEFPKEGPSILRIQQVVRGDSAAYFCASSPPAADTQYFGPGTRLTVL.

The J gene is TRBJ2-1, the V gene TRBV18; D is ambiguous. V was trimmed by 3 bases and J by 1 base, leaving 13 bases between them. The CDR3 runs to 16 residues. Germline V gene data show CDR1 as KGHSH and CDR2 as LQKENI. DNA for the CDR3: TGTGCCAGCTCACCGGAAATTCCCGGATCCTACAATGAGCAGTTCTTC. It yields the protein CASSPEIPGSYNEQFF.

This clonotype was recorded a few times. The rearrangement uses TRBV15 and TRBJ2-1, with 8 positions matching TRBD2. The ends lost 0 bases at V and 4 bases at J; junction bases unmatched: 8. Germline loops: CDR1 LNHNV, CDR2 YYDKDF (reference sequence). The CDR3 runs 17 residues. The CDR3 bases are TGTGCCACCAGCAGAGAGCTTCCGGGACTAGATTACAATGAGCAGTTCTTC. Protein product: CATSRELPGLDYNEQFF.

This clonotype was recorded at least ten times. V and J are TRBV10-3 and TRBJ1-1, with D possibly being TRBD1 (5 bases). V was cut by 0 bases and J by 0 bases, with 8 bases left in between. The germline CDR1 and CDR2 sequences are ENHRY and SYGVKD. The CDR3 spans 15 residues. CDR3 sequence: CAISESRGMNTEAFF. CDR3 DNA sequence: TGTGCCATCAGTGAGTCAAGGGGAATGAACACTGAAGCTTTCTTT.

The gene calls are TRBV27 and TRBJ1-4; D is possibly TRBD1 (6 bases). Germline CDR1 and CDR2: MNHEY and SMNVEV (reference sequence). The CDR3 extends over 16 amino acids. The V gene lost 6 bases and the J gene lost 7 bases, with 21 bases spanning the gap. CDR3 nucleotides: TGTGCCAGCAGACCCCTGGGGGGCAGGTCTGGTGAAAAACTGTTTTTT. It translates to CASRPLGGRSGEKLFF.

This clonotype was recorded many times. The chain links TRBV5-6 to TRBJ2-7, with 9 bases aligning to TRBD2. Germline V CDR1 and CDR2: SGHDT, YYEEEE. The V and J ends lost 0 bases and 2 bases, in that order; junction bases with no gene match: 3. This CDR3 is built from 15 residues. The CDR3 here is CASSLVAGAPYEQYF. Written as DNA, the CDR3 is TGTGCCAGCAGCTTGGTAGCGGGAGCCCCCTACGAGCAGTACTTC.

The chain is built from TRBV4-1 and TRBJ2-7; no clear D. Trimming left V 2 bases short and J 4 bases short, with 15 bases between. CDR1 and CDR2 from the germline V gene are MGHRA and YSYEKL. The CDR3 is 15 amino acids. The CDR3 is CASSQQRQAEYEQYF. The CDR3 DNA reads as TGCGCCAGCAGCCAACAGAGGCAGGCCGAGTACGAGCAGTACTTC.

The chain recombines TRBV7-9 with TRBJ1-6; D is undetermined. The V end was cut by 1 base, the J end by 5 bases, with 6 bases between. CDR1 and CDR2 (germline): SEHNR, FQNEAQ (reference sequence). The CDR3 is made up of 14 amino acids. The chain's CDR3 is CASSLGRDNSPLHF. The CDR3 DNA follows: TGTGCCAGCAGCTTAGGGCGAGATAATTCACCCCTCCACTTT.

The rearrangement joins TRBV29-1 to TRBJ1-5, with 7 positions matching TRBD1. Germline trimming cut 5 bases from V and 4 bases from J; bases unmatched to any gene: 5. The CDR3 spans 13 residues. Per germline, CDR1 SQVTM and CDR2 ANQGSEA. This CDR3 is CSVRSGGNQPQHF. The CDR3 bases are TGCAGCGTTAGGTCAGGGGGGAATCAGCCCCAGCATTTT.

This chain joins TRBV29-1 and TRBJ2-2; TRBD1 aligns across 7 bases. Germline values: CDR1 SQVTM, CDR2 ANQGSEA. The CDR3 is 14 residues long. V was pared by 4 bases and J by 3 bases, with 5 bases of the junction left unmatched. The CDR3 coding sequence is TGCAGCGTTGCGAGGCAGGGGGACACCGGGGAGCTGTTTTTT. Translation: CSVARQGDTGELFF.

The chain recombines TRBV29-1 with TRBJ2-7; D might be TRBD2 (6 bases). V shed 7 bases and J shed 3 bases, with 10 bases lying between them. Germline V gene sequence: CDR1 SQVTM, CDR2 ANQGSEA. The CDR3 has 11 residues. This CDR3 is CSAGSLYEQYF. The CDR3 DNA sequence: TGCAGCGCCGGGAGCCTCTACGAGCAGTACTTC.

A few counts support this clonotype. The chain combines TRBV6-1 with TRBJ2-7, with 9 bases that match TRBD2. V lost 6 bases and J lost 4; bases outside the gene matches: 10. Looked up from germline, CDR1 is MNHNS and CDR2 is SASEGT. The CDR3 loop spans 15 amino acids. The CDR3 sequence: CASRLHSAGGYEQYF. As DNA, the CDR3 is TGTGCCAGCAGGCTTCACTCAGCGGGAGGATACGAGCAGTACTTC.

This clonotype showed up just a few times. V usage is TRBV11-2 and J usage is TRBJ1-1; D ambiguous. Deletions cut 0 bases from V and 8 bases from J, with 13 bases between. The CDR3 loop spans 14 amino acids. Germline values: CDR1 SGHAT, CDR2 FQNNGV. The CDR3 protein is CASSLEGTWGEAFF. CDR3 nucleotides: TGTGCCAGCAGCTTAGAGGGAACTTGGGGAGAAGCTTTCTTT.

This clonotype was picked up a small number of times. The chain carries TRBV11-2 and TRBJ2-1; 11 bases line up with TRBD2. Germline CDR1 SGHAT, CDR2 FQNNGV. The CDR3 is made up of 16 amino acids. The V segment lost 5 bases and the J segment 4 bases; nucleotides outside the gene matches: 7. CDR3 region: CASSPIAGGLYNEQFF. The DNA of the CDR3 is TGTGCCAGCAGCCCAATAGCGGGAGGGCTTTACAATGAGCAGTTCTTC.

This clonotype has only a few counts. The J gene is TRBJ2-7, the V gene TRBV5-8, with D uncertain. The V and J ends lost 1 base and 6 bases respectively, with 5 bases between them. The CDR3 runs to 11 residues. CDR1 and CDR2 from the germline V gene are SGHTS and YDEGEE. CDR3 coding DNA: TGTGCCAGCAGCTTGTTAAGCGAGCAGTACTTC. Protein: CASSLLSEQYF.

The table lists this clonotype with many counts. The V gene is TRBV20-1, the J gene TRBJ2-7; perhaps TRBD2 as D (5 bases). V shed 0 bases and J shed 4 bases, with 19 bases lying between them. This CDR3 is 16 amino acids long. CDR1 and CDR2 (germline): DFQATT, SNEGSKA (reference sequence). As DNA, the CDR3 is TGCAGTGCTAGAGATCTTCTGAGGGCAACGATTTACGAGCAGTACTTC. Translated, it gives CSARDLLRATIYEQYF.

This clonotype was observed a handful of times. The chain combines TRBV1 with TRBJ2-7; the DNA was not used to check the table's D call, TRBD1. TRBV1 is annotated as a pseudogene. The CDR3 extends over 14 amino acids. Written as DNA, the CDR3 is TGCACCCGAGTCTTGCCGGGACCCTCCTACGAGCAGTACTTC. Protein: CTRVLPGPSYEQYF.

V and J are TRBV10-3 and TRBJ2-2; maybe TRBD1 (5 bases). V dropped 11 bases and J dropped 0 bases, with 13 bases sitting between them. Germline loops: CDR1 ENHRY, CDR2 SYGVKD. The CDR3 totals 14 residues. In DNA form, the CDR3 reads TGTGCCGTCCGACAGAATTCGAACACCGGGGAGCTGTTTTTT. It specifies CAVRQNSNTGELFF.

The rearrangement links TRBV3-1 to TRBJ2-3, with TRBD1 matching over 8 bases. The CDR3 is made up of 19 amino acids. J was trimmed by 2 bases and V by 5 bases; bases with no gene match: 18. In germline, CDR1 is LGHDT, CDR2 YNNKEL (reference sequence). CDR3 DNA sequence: TGTGCCAGCAGCGTCAAACAGGGGGAGGTAGCGGTACACACAGATACGCAGTATTTT. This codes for CASSVKQGEVAVHTDTQYF.

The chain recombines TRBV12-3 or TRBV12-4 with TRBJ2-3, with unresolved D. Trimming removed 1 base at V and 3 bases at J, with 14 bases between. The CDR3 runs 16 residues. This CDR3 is CASSLGEWLRTDTQYF. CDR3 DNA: TGTGCCAGCAGTTTAGGAGAGTGGTTAAGGACAGATACGCAGTATTTT.

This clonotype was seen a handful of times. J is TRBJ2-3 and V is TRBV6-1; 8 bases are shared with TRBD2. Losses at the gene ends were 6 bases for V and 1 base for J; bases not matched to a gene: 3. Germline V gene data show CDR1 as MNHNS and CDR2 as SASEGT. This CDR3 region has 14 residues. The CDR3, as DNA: TGTGCCAGCAGGCGGGAGGTCGGCACAGATACGCAGTATTTT. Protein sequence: CASRREVGTDTQYF.

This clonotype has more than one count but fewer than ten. Here the CDR3 reads CSAKGIDEQFF. The CDR3 nucleotides are TGCAGTGCTAAAGGTATAGACGAGCAGTTCTTC. The chain has TRBV20-1 and TRBJ2-1; D unresolved. V was shortened by 4 bases and J by 10 bases, with 11 bases between the two germline ends. The CDR3 loop spans 11 amino acids. From germline, CDR1 is DFQATT and CDR2 SNEGSKA (reference sequence).

The CDR3 DNA reads TGTGCCAGCAGCTTACTGTCGGGTACGATGTACAATGAGCAGTTCTTC. Its translation: CASSLLSGTMYNEQFF. The chain uses TRBV7-2 and TRBJ2-1; no definite D call. V dropped 2 bases and J dropped 4 bases, with 15 bases sitting between them. The CDR3 loop spans 16 amino acids. The germline CDR1 and CDR2 sequences are SGHTA and FQGNSA.